This paragraph reports one T cell receptor (beta chain). Its cognate antigen is unknown. These data come from a study of cytomegalovirus exposure and HLA in healthy donors. Study-level information: HLA-typed donors were the source of about 85 million unique TCRs, which an early data release held.

The germline V gene encodes CDR1 MNHEY and CDR2 SMNVEV (reference sequence). The CDR3 covers 15 residues. With 2 bases clipped from V and 2 bases from J, the junction kept 3 bases outside the gene matches. General observations from the study: Data from an earlier analysis indicated that most TCR beta V segments were productive either about 87% or about 30% of the time. A missense variant in DCLRE1C was later tied to TCR beta V- and J-gene trimming. The number of N-insertions in an Asian-associated ancestry cluster was reportedly below the roughly 620-donor mean in a later analysis.

The PCR made use of 60 Vbeta and 13 Jbeta primers. Using immunoSEQ multiplex PCR, the repertoire was profiled, and TCRdb retains in-frame clones only, with some absent. The data show more than 90,000 clones, roughly 67% seen once. This clonotype was obtained from a boy aged 5-17 years in good health and CMV-seropositive. The sequencing input was PBMCs. This chain joins TRBV27 and TRBJ2-3, with 8 bases that match TRBD2. The DNA of the CDR3 is TGTGCCAGCAGTTTAATGCGGGAGGTCACAGATACGCAGTATTTT. It translates to CASSLMREVTDTQYF.